These T cell receptor beta chains were read from a single sample in a study of shared clonotypes between healthy human individuals. Only in-frame clones appear in the TCRdb table, and some are missing; sequencing was by immunoSEQ multiplex PCR. Of more than 450,000 clones in the sample, 79% are singletons; the top ten hold 10% to 15%. The sequenced material came from PBMCs. These receptors originate from a woman aged 40 to 55 in good health. Some clones in this sample may be carry-over from other donors' samples. CDR3s include the opening cysteine and the closing phenylalanine or tryptophan. D genes are given only for firm matches. The listing skips clone size in some rows; elsewhere it reads once, few, many or a size class.

j_gene | v_gene | abundance | d_gene | CDR3aa | CDR3nt
TRBJ2-1 | TRBV7-3 | . | TRBD2 | CASSRGGEGNEQFF | TGTGCCAGCAGCCGGGGTGGGGAGGGCAATGAGCAGTTCTTC
TRBJ2-5 | TRBV7-9 | few | . | CASSLTTTLYF | TGTGCCAGCAGCTTAACAACTACTCTGTACTTC
TRBJ1-4 | TRBV27 | . | . | CASSFLGANNEKLFF | TGTGCCAGCAGTTTTCTGGGGGCGAATAATGAAAAACTGTTTTTT
TRBJ2-3 | TRBV10-1 | . | . | CASSDRVRADTQYF | TGCGCCAGCAGTGATAGGGTCAGGGCGGATACGCAGTATTTT
TRBJ2-2 | TRBV1 | . | . | CTSSHGKASSGIDTGELFF | TGCACCAGCAGCCATGGGAAGGCCTCTAGCGGGATCGACACCGGGGAGCTGTTTTTT
TRBJ2-7 | TRBV29-1 | many | . | CSVAAHGYEQYF | TGCAGCGTTGCGGCCCACGGTTACGAGCAGTACTTC
TRBJ2-7 | TRBV29-1 | . | . | CSVGRGGSGSYEQYF | TGCAGCGTTGGGAGGGGGGGATCGGGCTCCTACGAGCAGTACTTC
TRBJ2-3 | TRBV7-3 | once | TRBD2 | CASSKTPSGGTDTQYF | TGTGCCAGCAGCAAGACCCCCAGCGGGGGCACAGATACGCAGTATTTT
TRBJ1-1 | TRBV9 | . | TRBD1 | CASSYEQGARAFF | TGTGCCAGCAGCTACGAACAGGGGGCAAGAGCTTTCTTT
TRBJ2-2 | TRBV9 | . | . | CASSVVSGHTGELFF | TGTGCCAGCAGCGTAGTGAGTGGTCACACCGGGGAGCTGTTTTTT
TRBJ1-1 | TRBV7-2 | few | . | CASSLEYRHTEAFF | TGTGCCAGCAGCTTAGAATACAGACACACTGAAGCTTTCTTT
TRBJ1-2 | TRBV2 | few | . | CASSDAPPGYGYTF | TGTGCCAGCAGTGATGCCCCTCCGGGATATGGCTACACCTTC
TRBJ1-2 | TRBV2 | . | TRBD1 | CASRQGGGHYGYTF | TGTGCCAGCCGACAGGGGGGTGGGCACTATGGCTACACCTTC
TRBJ2-6 | TRBV19 | . | . | CASSMPGVGANVLTF | TGTGCCAGTAGTATGCCCGGGGTTGGGGCCAACGTCCTGACTTTC
TRBJ2-1 | TRBV2 | . | . | CASSVTPAVSSYNEQFF | TGTGCCAGCAGTGTTACCCCAGCGGTCAGCTCCTACAATGAGCAGTTCTTC
TRBJ2-4 | TRBV7-9 | . | . | CASSLGKPGQLAKNIQYF | TGTGCCAGCAGCTTAGGGAAACCGGGACAACTAGCCAAAAACATTCAGTACTTC
TRBJ2-5 | TRBV2 | few | TRBD2 | CASSEGGLAGTETQYF | TGTGCCAGCAGTGAAGGGGGACTAGCGGGGACAGAGACCCAGTACTTC
TRBJ2-2 | TRBV7-3 | once | . | CASRSGTGELFF | TGTGCCAGCAGAAGCGGCACCGGGGAGCTGTTTTTT
TRBJ2-1 | TRBV19 | . | TRBD1 | CASSPSTGGRRRNEQFF | TGTGCCAGTAGTCCATCCACAGGGGGGAGGCGTAGGAATGAGCAGTTCTTC
TRBJ2-1 | TRBV4-2 | . | . | CASSRGTGFSGTHNEQFF | TGTGCCAGCAGCCGAGGGACAGGGTTTAGCGGGACCCACAATGAGCAGTTCTTC
TRBJ2-1 | TRBV2 | . | TRBD2 | CASSELAGRYNEQFF | TGTGCCAGCAGCGAACTAGCGGGCCGCTACAATGAGCAGTTCTTC
TRBJ2-7 | TRBV5-5 | . | . | CASSLGVYEQYF | TGTGCCAGCAGCTTGGGGGTATACGAGCAGTACTTC
TRBJ1-3 | TRBV5-1 | . | . | CASSLGHAGNTIYF | TGCGCCAGCAGCCTTGGACACGCCGGAAACACCATATATTTT
TRBJ2-3 | TRBV10-1 | . | TRBD2 | CASRPGTGDYTDTQYF | TGCGCCAGCAGACCCGGGACTGGGGACTACACAGATACGCAGTATTTT
TRBJ2-2 | TRBV14 | . | . | CASSEVRAQETGELFF | TGTGCCAGCAGCGAAGTGAGGGCGCAAGAGACCGGGGAGCTGTTTTTT
TRBJ2-1 | TRBV10-2 | . | TRBD2 | CASATRSSGSSYNEQFF | TGCGCCAGCGCGACCCGTTCTAGCGGGAGCTCCTACAATGAGCAGTTCTTC
TRBJ2-7 | TRBV6-5 | . | . | CASSYSTVYGEQYF | TGTGCCAGCAGTTACTCCACGGTCTACGGGGAGCAGTACTTC
TRBJ2-7 | TRBV7-6 | . | TRBD2 | CASSPQSGGSYEQYF | TGTGCCAGCAGCCCGCAAAGCGGGGGCTCCTACGAGCAGTACTTC
TRBJ1-4 | TRBV4-1 | . | . | CASSQDPGAGNEKLFF | TGCGCCAGCAGCCAAGACCCCGGGGCGGGTAATGAAAAACTGTTTTTT
TRBJ2-1 | TRBV29-1 | . | TRBD1 | CSAKGANEQFF | TGCAGCGCCAAGGGGGCCAATGAGCAGTTCTTC
TRBJ2-7 | TRBV27 | . | TRBD1 | CASSLAGGQSYEQYF | TGTGCCAGCAGTCTAGCAGGGGGCCAATCCTACGAGCAGTACTTC
TRBJ1-6 | TRBV5-4 | . | . | CASSSAGDNSPLHF | TGTGCCAGCAGCTCGGCGGGGGATAATTCACCCCTCCACTTT
TRBJ2-1 | TRBV29-1 | . | . | CSVERGDRLNEQFF | TGCAGCGTTGAGAGGGGCGACAGGCTCAATGAGCAGTTCTTC
TRBJ1-1 | TRBV30 | . | . | CACRSGRAFF | TGTGCCTGTCGAAGCGGCAGGGCTTTCTTT
TRBJ1-2 | TRBV28 | . | TRBD1 | CASSETGGETF | TGTGCCAGCAGTGAGACAGGGGGAGAGACCTTC
TRBJ1-2 | TRBV7-2 | . | . | CASSLQTDRGYTF | TGTGCCAGCAGCTTACAAACAGACAGAGGCTACACCTTC
TRBJ2-1 | TRBV12-5 | . | TRBD2 | CASGLILASGLSGMSEQFF | TGTGCTAGTGGTTTGATACTCGCCTCGGGACTATCAGGGATGAGTGAGCAGTTCTTC